This T cell receptor beta chain originates from a study of OX40 agonist ivuxolimab in advanced cancers. Turning to the study itself: Patients assigned to dose escalation were diagnosed with hepatocellular carcinoma, melanoma, renal cell or head and neck cancer.

V was pared by 5 bases and J by 8 bases, with 11 bases of the junction left unmatched. This CDR3 has 14 residues. The germline V gene has CDR1 MNHEY and CDR2 SVGAGI. Blood sampling took place at baseline, cycle 4 day 1, and cycle 7 day 1. Data came from immunoSEQ multiplex PCR; TCRdb stores just in-frame clones and leaves some out. The data show approximately 37,000 clones, about 83% seen once. This clone turned up a few times. The rearrangement uses TRBV6-5 and TRBJ1-2; the match to TRBD1 covers 7 bases. Material: CD4+ or CD8+ T cells sorted from blood, obtained in a trial of the OX40 agonist ivuxolimab. The TCR was taken from an adult with an advanced solid tumor such as melanoma, head and neck, liver or kidney cancer. CDR3 sequence reads: CASSPQGGSGGYTF. The CDR3 DNA is TGTGCCAGCAGTCCCCAGGGGGGGAGCGGGGGCTACACCTTC.